This TCR beta chain was found in a study of beta chain features in type 1 diabetes. The sequenced template was cDNA made from the entire isolated RNA. The assay was immunoSEQ multiplex PCR, and TCRdb's table has in-frame clones only and misses some. The sample has 100,000 to 150,000 clones, roughly 17% seen once. V lost 4 bases and J 1 base, leaving 14 bases between the germline ends. Germline V gene lookup returns CDR1 SGHRS and CDR2 YFSETQ. The CDR3 has 15 residues. Points on this clone: Antigen: not known.

Overall study results and limits: All four CD4+ subsets of Type 1 diabetes patients contained TCRB CDR3s that were moderately but significantly shorter. Patients showed naive, central memory and Treg TCRB repertoires that appeared more similar than those of healthy donors. Fewer insertions but more deletions were seen at VDJ junctions in type 1 diabetes patients.

Material: central memory CD4+ T cells from blood. The source of this sequence is a man between 18 and 35 years old with type 1 diabetes. The V call is TRBV5-1, the J call TRBJ1-1, with D possibly TRBD1 on 6 matching bases. The CDR3 is CASSVQGSSNTEAFF. DNA of the CDR3: TGCGCCAGCAGCGTCCAGGGGTCCTCGAACACTGAAGCTTTCTTT.